This TCR beta chain was sequenced for a study of blood T cell repertoires in COVID-19. Study as a whole: Donors in the United States, Italy and Spain gave samples during acute or convalescent COVID-19. Nucleic acid was either cDNA or gDNA, and it came from T cells, B-cell-depleted T cells, or PBMCs.

Germline V gene sequence: CDR1 SGHRS, CDR2 YFSETQ. This CDR3 spans 18 amino acids. V lost 1 base, J lost 4 bases, and 14 bases stayed unmatched. Study processing details: It was from reference gene primer amplification that nucleated cell counts were estimated. Profiled with immunoSEQ multiplex PCR; TCRdb holds only in-frame clones, not every one. Clone size and V and J calls were adopted from that table, with D and trimming inferred from the DNA. The sample yields tens of thousands of clones, around 88% seen once. The origin of this receptor is an elderly woman with acute or convalescent COVID-19. This chain connects TRBV5-1 to TRBJ1-2; TRBD1 agrees at 9 bases. Sequencing input: peripheral blood. The chain's CDR3 is CASSLTLQGAKGIYGYTF. CDR3 DNA: TGCGCCAGCAGCTTGACCCTACAGGGGGCGAAAGGAATCTATGGCTACACCTTC.